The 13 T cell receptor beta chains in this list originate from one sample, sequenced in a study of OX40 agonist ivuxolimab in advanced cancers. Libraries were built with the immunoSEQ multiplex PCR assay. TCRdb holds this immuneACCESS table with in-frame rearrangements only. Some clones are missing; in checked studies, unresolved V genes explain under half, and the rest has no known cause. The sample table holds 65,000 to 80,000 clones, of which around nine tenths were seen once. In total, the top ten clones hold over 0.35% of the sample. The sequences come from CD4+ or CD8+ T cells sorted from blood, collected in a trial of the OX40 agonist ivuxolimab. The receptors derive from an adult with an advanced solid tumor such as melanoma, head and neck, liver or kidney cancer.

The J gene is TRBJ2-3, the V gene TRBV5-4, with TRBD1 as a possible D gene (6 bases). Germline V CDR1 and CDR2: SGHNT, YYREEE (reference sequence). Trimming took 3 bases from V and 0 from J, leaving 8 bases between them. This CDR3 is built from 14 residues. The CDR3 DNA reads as TGTGCCAGCAGCTCGGACAGTAGCACAGATACGCAGTATTTT. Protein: CASSSDSSTDTQYF.

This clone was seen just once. The CDR3: CASSRTGTRAFYEQYF. The CDR3 bases are TGTGCCAGTAGTAGAACCGGGACAAGAGCCTTCTACGAGCAGTACTTC. This chain connects TRBV19 to TRBJ2-7, with a weak D call TRBD1 (6 bases). CDR1 is LNHDA, CDR2 SQIVND, per germline (reference sequence). Trimming removed 4 bases at V and 3 bases at J, with 19 bases between. There are 16 residues in the CDR3. Full variable domain (missing parts from reference TRBV19 and TRBJ2-7): DGGITQSPKYLFRKEGQNVTLSCEQNLNHDAMYWYRQDPGQGLRLIYYSQIVNDFQKGDIAEGYSVSREKKESFPLTVTSAQKNPTAFYLCASSRTGTRAFYEQYFGPGTRLTVT.

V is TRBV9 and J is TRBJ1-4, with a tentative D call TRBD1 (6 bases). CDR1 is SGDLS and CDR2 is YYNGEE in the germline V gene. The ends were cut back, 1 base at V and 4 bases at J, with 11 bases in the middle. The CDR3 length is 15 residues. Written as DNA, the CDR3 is TGTGCCAGCAGCGTAACAGGGTCCCTTAATGAAAAACTGTTTTTT. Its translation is CASSVTGSLNEKLFF.

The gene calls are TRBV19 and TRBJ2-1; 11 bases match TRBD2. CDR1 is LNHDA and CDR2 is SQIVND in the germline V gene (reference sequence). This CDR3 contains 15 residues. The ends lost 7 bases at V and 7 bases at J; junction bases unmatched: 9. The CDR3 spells CASKSLAGEGNEQFF. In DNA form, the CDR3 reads TGTGCCAGTAAATCACTAGCGGGAGAAGGAAATGAGCAGTTCTTC.

The CDR3 DNA reads as TGCGCCAGCAGCTTGGTTCCAGGGGGCTACGGAAACACCATATATTTT. Protein sequence: CASSLVPGGYGNTIYF. The genes are TRBV5-1 and TRBJ1-3; 8 nucleotides agree with TRBD1. The CDR3 extends over 16 amino acids. The V and J ends lost 0 bases and 4 bases, in that order; junction bases with no gene match: 6. From germline, CDR1 is SGHRS and CDR2 YFSETQ. The whole variable domain, filled in from reference TRBV5-1 and TRBJ1-3, reads KAGVTQTPRYLIKTRGQQVTLSCSPISGHRSVSWYQQTPGQGLQFLFEYFSETQRNKGNFPGRFSGRQFSNSRSEMNVSTLELGDSALYLCASSLVPGGYGNTIYFGEGSWLTVV.

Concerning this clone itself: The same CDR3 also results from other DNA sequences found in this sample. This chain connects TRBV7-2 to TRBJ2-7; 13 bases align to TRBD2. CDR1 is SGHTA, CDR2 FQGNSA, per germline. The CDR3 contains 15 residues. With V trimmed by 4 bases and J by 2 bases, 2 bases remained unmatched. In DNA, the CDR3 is TGTGCCAGCAGCTCGACTAGCGGGAGGACCTACGAGCAGTACTTC. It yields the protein CASSSTSGRTYEQYF.

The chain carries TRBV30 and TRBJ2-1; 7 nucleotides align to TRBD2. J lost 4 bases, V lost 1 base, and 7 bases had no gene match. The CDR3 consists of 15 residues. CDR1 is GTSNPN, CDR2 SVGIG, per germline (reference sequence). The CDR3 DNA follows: TGTGCCTGGAGTGGGAGCGGGGCATCTTACAATGAGCAGTTCTTC. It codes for CAWSGSGASYNEQFF.

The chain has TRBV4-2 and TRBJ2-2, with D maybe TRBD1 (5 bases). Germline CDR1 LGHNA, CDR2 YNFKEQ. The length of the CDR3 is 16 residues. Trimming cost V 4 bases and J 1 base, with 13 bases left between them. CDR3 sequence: CASSPMGQGNTGELFF. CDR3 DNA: TGTGCCAGCAGCCCTATGGGCCAGGGGAACACCGGGGAGCTGTTTTTT.

The CDR3 DNA reads TGTGCCAGCTCACCTTCGACAGGGGGCGACTATGGCTACACCTTC. It codes for CASSPSTGGDYGYTF. The chain carries TRBV18 and TRBJ1-2; 10 bases line up with TRBD1. The ends lost 3 bases at V and 3 bases at J; junction bases unmatched: 4. Germline V gene lookup returns CDR1 KGHSH and CDR2 LQKENI. This CDR3 spans 15 amino acids.

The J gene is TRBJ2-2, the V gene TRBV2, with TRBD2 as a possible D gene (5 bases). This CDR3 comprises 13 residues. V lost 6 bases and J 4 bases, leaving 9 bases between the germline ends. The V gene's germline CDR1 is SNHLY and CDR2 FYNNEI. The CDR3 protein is CASRVLGTGELFF. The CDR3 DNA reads TGTGCCAGCAGGGTACTAGGCACCGGGGAGCTGTTTTTT.

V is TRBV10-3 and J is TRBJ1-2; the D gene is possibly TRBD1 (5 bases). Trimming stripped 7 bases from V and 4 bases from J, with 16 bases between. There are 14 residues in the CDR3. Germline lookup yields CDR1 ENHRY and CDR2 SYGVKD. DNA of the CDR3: TGTGCCATCACCTCCTCGGGACCTTTCTATGGCTACACCTTC. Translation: CAITSSGPFYGYTF.

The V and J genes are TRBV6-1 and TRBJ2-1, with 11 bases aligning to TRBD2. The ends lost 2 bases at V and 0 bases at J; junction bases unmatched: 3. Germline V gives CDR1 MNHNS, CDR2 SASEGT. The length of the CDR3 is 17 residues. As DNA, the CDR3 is TGTGCCAGCAGTGAATCCCTAGCGGGAGGCTCCTACAATGAGCAGTTCTTC. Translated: CASSESLAGGSYNEQFF.

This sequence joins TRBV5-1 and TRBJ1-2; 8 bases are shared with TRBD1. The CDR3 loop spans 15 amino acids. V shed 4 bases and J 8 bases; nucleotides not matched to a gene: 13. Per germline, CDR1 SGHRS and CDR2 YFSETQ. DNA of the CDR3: TGCGCCAGCAGCACCGGGACAGGAAGTGCTCTAGGCTACACCTTC. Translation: CASSTGTGSALGYTF.